This T cell receptor (beta chain) was sequenced for a study of T-cell memory formation after mild COVID-19. Turning to the study itself: The study found TCR clusters largely donor specific. Whole-study results and caveats: Contracting clones, day 15 to 85, had balanced CD4/CD8, and later expanders favored CD4+. Specificity for SARS-CoV-2 was not confirmed among the second-wave clones peaking on day 37.

This clonotype was found a few times. Its antigen is unknown. The 5'RACE method, run with constant-segment primers, produced TCR alpha and TCR beta cDNA libraries (carrying sample barcodes and UMIs). TCRdb recomputed calls from the 5' RACE reads with MiXCR, one row per CDR3 protein. The sample has just over 150,000 distinct CDR3 sequences, about a third seen once. The CDR3 runs to 15 residues. The trim removed 2 bases at V and 6 bases at J, leaving 9 bases unmatched. Germline CDR1 and CDR2: MNHEY and SVGEGT. Sequencing was done on a sample of PBMCs or a T cell subset sorted from them (not recorded which). This sequence originates from an adult woman who had mild COVID-19 (a few samples of this study predate the infection). Cell type and time point are not known. This chain links TRBV6-2 or TRBV6-3 with TRBJ2-7; 8 bases line up with TRBD2. This CDR3 is CASSYIFSGNGEQYF. The CDR3 DNA sequence: TGTGCCAGCAGTTACATTTTTAGCGGGAATGGCGAGCAGTACTTC.